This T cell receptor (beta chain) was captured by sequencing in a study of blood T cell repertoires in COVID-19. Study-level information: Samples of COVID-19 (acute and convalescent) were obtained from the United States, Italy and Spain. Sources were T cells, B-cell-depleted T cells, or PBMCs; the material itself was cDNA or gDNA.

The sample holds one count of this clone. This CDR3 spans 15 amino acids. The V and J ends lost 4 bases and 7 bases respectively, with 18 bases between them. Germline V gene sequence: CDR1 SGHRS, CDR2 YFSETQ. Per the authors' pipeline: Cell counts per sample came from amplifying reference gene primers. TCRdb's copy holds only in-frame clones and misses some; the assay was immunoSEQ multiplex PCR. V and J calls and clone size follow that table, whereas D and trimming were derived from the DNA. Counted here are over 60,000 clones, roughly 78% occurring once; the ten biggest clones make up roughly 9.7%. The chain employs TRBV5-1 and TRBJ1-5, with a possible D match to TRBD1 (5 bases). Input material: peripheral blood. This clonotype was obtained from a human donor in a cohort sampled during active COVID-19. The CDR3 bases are TGCGCCAGCAGCAGGGACGGGACTTCGGGACAGCCCCAGCATTTT. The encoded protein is CASSRDGTSGQPQHF.